A single sample is the source of the 13 T cell receptor beta chains below, sequenced in a study of blood T cell repertoires in COVID-19. Data came from immunoSEQ multiplex PCR; TCRdb stores just in-frame clones and leaves some out. The sample contains about 150,000 clones, around nine tenths of which appear only once. The specimen sequenced was peripheral blood. The receptors here all came from a human donor in a cohort sampled during active COVID-19.

This chain connects TRBV27 to TRBJ1-5; TRBD1 agrees at 8 bases. CDR1 MNHEY and CDR2 SMNVEV come from the germline V gene (reference sequence). V dropped 10 bases and J dropped 2; count of bases not matched to a gene: 4. The CDR3 covers 13 residues. This CDR3 is CANLQGGNQPQHF. The CDR3 DNA reads as TGTGCCAACTTACAGGGGGGCAATCAGCCCCAGCATTTT.

The rearrangement joins TRBV5-6 to TRBJ1-1; D gene unclear. Germline V gene data show CDR1 as SGHDT and CDR2 as YYEEEE. There are 14 residues in the CDR3. V lost 2 bases, J lost 4 bases, and 12 bases lay in between. The DNA for the CDR3 is TGTGCCAGCAGCTTAGAGGGAAGGCGCACTGAAGCTTTCTTT. Protein product: CASSLEGRRTEAFF.

The chain has TRBV7-9 and TRBJ1-2; 12 bases map to TRBD1. Germline assignment: CDR1 SEHNR and CDR2 FQNEAQ (reference sequence). CDR3 size: 18 residues. J was trimmed by 8 bases and V by 2 bases; bases with no gene match: 15. The CDR3 protein is CASSLPYLGQGAHQGYTF. In nucleotides, the CDR3 is TGTGCCAGCAGCTTACCCTACCTGGGACAGGGGGCGCATCAAGGCTACACCTTC. Using reference TRBV7-9 and TRBJ1-2 for the parts outside the CDR3, the full variable domain is DTGVSQNPRHKITKRGQNVTFRCDPISEHNRLYWYRQTLGQGPEFLTYFQNEAQLEKSRLLSDRFSAERPKGSFSTLEIQRTEQGDSAMYLCASSLPYLGQGAHQGYTFGSGTRLTVV.

V usage is TRBV4-1 and J usage is TRBJ1-4; unclear D gene. CDR3 length: 15 amino acids. Germline V lookup: CDR1 MGHRA, CDR2 YSYEKL. The V and J ends lost 8 bases and 2 bases respectively, with 15 bases between them. The CDR3 DNA reads TGCGCCAGCCGCACAGTTAAAGTGACTAATGAAAAACTGTTTTTT. This codes for CASRTVKVTNEKLFF.

A single count supports this clone. The rearrangement links TRBV19 to TRBJ1-5, with a tentative D call TRBD1 (6 bases). The CDR3 sequence is 14 residues long. CDR1 is LNHDA, CDR2 SQIVND, per germline (reference sequence). Between the trimmed V and J ends, which lost 5 bases and 2 bases, there was a span of 10 bases. CDR3 DNA: TGTGCCAGTAGTTACGCAGGGGGCAATCAGCCCCAGCATTTT. Amino acids: CASSYAGGNQPQHF.

This sequence joins TRBV4-1 and TRBJ2-5; the match to TRBD1 covers 7 bases. V gave up 4 bases and J gave up 5 bases; unmatched junction bases: 7. The CDR3 spans 14 residues. Germline V gene data show CDR1 as MGHRA and CDR2 as YSYEKL. The CDR3 spells CASSPHRGGETQYF. In nucleotides, the CDR3 is TGCGCCAGCAGCCCCCACCGAGGGGGCGAGACCCAGTACTTC.

V and J are TRBV24-1 and TRBJ2-7; 9 bases match TRBD1. The ends lost 4 bases at V and 4 bases at J; junction bases unmatched: 1. The CDR3 sequence is 13 residues long. CDR1 is KGHDR and CDR2 is SFDVKD in the germline V gene. The CDR3: CATSEGTGYEQYF. CDR3 DNA: TGTGCCACCAGTGAGGGGACAGGGTACGAGCAGTACTTC.

This chain joins TRBV13 and TRBJ2-2; D might be TRBD2 (5 bases). With 4 bases removed from V and 7 bases from J, the gap between germline ends came to 19 bases. The CDR3 has 16 residues. From germline, CDR1 is PRHDT and CDR2 FYEKMQ (reference sequence). DNA of the CDR3: TGTGCCAGCAGCTCACAACTAGGCGATAGAGTCGGGGAGCTGTTTTTT. This codes for CASSSQLGDRVGELFF.

This clone was detected once. The V and J genes are TRBV7-3 and TRBJ2-2; the match to TRBD2 covers 10 bases. J gave up 1 base and V 5 bases, and 4 bases lay outside the gene matches. This CDR3 is 16 amino acids long. Per germline, CDR1 SGHTA and CDR2 FQGTGA. This chain's CDR3 is CASSRPSGRNTGELFF. The CDR3 DNA sequence: TGTGCCAGCAGCCGCCCTAGCGGGAGGAACACCGGGGAGCTGTTTTTT.

The chain combines TRBV5-4 with TRBJ1-2; D gene ambiguous. This CDR3 spans 15 amino acids. Between the trimmed V and J ends, which lost 1 base and 8 bases, there was a span of 18 bases. Germline loops: CDR1 SGHNT, CDR2 YYREEE (reference sequence). The DNA for the CDR3 is TGTGCCAGCAGCTTGTATAAGGACCCCACGGGGGGCTACACCTTC. Translating it yields CASSLYKDPTGGYTF. Based on the CDR3 plus reference TRBV5-4 and TRBJ1-2, the full variable domain is ETGVTQSPTHLIKTRGQQVTLRCSSQSGHNTVSWYQQALGQGPQFIFQYYREEENGRGNFPPRFSGLQFPNYSSELNVNALELDDSALYLCASSLYKDPTGGYTFGSGTRLTVV.

This chain connects TRBV6-1 to TRBJ1-6; 7 nucleotides align to TRBD1. Germline trimming cut 2 bases from V and 8 bases from J; bases unmatched to any gene: 9. Germline V lookup: CDR1 MNHNS, CDR2 SASEGT. The CDR3 runs to 16 residues. In nucleotides, the CDR3 is TGTGCCAGCAGTGAAATGACAGGGAGGCCTTATTCACCCCTCCACTTT. Amino acid sequence: CASSEMTGRPYSPLHF.

V usage is TRBV19 and J usage is TRBJ1-2, with unresolved D. The CDR3 consists of 14 residues. Trimming took 0 bases from V and 4 from J, leaving 9 bases between them. Germline CDR1 reads LNHDA; CDR2 reads SQIVND (reference sequence). This CDR3 is CASSIDVGSYGYTF. DNA for the CDR3: TGTGCCAGTAGTATAGATGTGGGGAGCTATGGCTACACCTTC. The variable domain in full, with the rest retrieved from reference TRBV19 and TRBJ1-2, is DGGITQSPKYLFRKEGQNVTLSCEQNLNHDAMYWYRQDPGQGLRLIYYSQIVNDFQKGDIAEGYSVSREKKESFPLTVTSAQKNPTAFYLCASSIDVGSYGYTFGSGTRLTVV.

The chain recombines TRBV11-2 with TRBJ1-1; the match to TRBD1 covers 7 bases. CDR3 length equals 15 residues. Trimming took 2 bases from V and 2 from J; bases not matched to a gene: 5. Per germline, CDR1 SGHAT and CDR2 FQNNGV. DNA for the CDR3: TGTGCCAGCAGCTTAATCGGACAGGAAAACACTGAAGCTTTCTTT. Translating it yields CASSLIGQENTEAFF.